What follows is one T cell receptor beta chain and its context. What it binds is unknown. This sample is drawn from a study of cytomegalovirus exposure and HLA in healthy donors. Overall study: Findings of an earlier analysis included 117 million unique TCR beta sequences from 200 million or so T cells. Study-level findings and limits: About 87% or about 30% of the time was how often most TCR beta V segments were productive, according to an earlier analysis.

Healthy bone marrow donors made up the donors. Though probably carrying unrecorded immune exposures, donors were nominally healthy at sampling. Germline trimming cut 4 bases from V and 5 bases from J; bases unmatched to any gene: 6. Germline V gene data show CDR1 as SGHNT and CDR2 as YYREEE (reference sequence). The CDR3 has 14 amino acids. Primers for the PCR totalled 60 Vbeta and 13 Jbeta. Data came from immunoSEQ multiplex PCR; TCRdb stores just in-frame clones and leaves some out. The data contain 93,000 or so clones, roughly 81% of them singletons. The sample was PBMCs. The chain is built from TRBV5-4 and TRBJ2-5; 9 positions agree with TRBD1. The TCR was taken from a woman aged 18-35 years in good health and CMV-seropositive. CDR3 in amino acids: CASSGTGRGETQYF. The CDR3 DNA reads as TGTGCCAGCAGCGGGACAGGGAGAGGTGAGACCCAGTACTTC. The full variable domain, its missing parts supplied by reference TRBV5-4 and TRBJ2-5, is ETGVTQSPTHLIKTRGQQVTLRCSSQSGHNTVSWYQQALGQGPQFIFQYYREEENGRGNFPPRFSGLQFPNYSSELNVNALELDDSALYLCASSGTGRGETQYFGPGTRLLVL.